Below, 27 T cell receptor beta chains from the same sample are listed, as sequenced in a study of post-analysis software for immune sequencing data. TCR beta cDNA libraries had unique molecular identifiers. TCRdb re-analysed the PCR reads in MiXCR, keeping a single row per CDR3 protein. Found here are 750,000 to 950,000 distinct CDR3 sequences, 53% of them singletons; the top ten hold 4.6%. Study-level findings and limits: TRBV segments more frequent in patients than in controls numbered five and included TRBV5-6, TRBV5-1 and TRBV20-1.

No antigen is known for these receptors. The sample taken for sequencing was blood. These receptors came from a girl aged 5-17 years with multiple sclerosis.

This clonotype has only a few counts. This chain connects TRBV5-1 to TRBJ2-1, with TRBD1 identical over 9 bases. CDR3 size: 14 residues. The trim removed 6 bases at V and 8 bases at J, leaving 9 bases unmatched. Germline assignment: CDR1 SGHRS and CDR2 YFSETQ. Here the CDR3 reads CASKTGTGYHEQFF. The CDR3, as DNA: TGCGCCAGCAAAACCGGGACAGGGTATCATGAGCAGTTCTTC. Full variable domain (remainder filled in from reference TRBV5-1 and TRBJ2-1): KAGVTQTPRYLIKTRGQQVTLSCSPISGHRSVSWYQQTPGQGLQFLFEYFSETQRNKGNFPGRFSGRQFSNSRSEMNVSTLELGDSALYLCASKTGTGYHEQFFGPGTRLTVL.

CDR3 protein: CAISGQGADSYNEQFF. The DNA for the CDR3 is TGTGCCATCAGTGGACAGGGGGCCGACTCCTACAATGAGCAGTTCTTC. This rearrangement joins TRBV10-3 to TRBJ2-1; 10 bases fit TRBD1. Trimming removed 4 bases from V and 0 bases from J; junction bases left unmatched: 3. The germline gives CDR1 ENHRY, CDR2 SYGVKD. The CDR3 totals 16 residues.

This sequence joins TRBV11-2 and TRBJ1-5, with unresolved D. V lost 1 base and J 3 bases, leaving 16 bases between the germline ends. Germline V gene data show CDR1 as SGHAT and CDR2 as FQNNGV. This CDR3 comprises 17 residues. CDR3 in DNA: TGTGCCAGCAGCTTAGCCCCCGTGGGCGGATTCAATCAGCCCCAGCATTTT. This encodes CASSLAPVGGFNQPQHF.

The gene calls are TRBV6-1 and TRBJ2-2; D may match TRBD1 or TRBD2 (5 bases each). V dropped 4 bases and J dropped 0 bases, with 18 bases sitting between them. The germline CDR1 and CDR2 sequences are MNHNS and SASEGT. The CDR3 runs 18 residues. The CDR3 reads CASSAYAGSYANTGELFF. The CDR3 nucleotides are TGTGCCAGCAGTGCCTATGCAGGGAGTTACGCGAACACCGGGGAGCTGTTTTTT.

The V call is TRBV6-2 or TRBV6-3, the J call TRBJ2-2; D not resolved. The length of the CDR3 is 12 residues. V lost 1 base, J lost 6 bases, and 3 bases lay in between. Germline V gives CDR1 MNHEY, CDR2 SVGEGT. The CDR3 region has the DNA TGTGCCAGCAGTTACTATCCCGGGGAGCTGTTTTTT. Translated, it gives CASSYYPGELFF.

This clonotype was seen a few times. V gene TRBV6-6 combines with J gene TRBJ2-7, with TRBD2 as a possible D gene (5 bases). CDR1 is MNHNY and CDR2 is SVGAGI in the germline V gene (reference sequence). There are 13 residues in the CDR3. V lost 6 bases, J lost 1 base, and 10 bases lay in between. The CDR3 DNA sequence: TGTGCCAGCAGCCCCGGGGAGTCCTACGAGCAGTACTTC. This sequence encodes CASSPGESYEQYF.

This clonotype was counted between two and nine times. The gene calls are TRBV29-1 and TRBJ2-7, with 10 positions matching TRBD1. Near its end, the DNA agrees better with TRBJ2-5, so the J call may be wrong. CDR1 and CDR2 (germline): SQVTM, ANQGSEA. The CDR3 totals 13 residues. The CDR3 bases are TGCAGCGGGACAGGGGGGAGTGGAGAGACCCAGTACTTC. Translated, it gives CSGTGGSGETQYF.

The rearrangement joins TRBV7-9 to TRBJ2-7; TRBD1 agrees at 7 bases. After removal of 5 bases from V and 8 bases from J, the junction contained 18 bases not matched to a gene. This CDR3 spans 16 amino acids. Germline V gene lookup returns CDR1 SEHNR and CDR2 FQNEAQ (reference sequence). The CDR3 DNA follows: TGTGCCAGCAGCCAGGTCCCCCGGGACAGTGGTAACAAGCAGTACTTC. Translation: CASSQVPRDSGNKQYF.

This clonotype has more than one count but fewer than ten. The rearrangement links TRBV10-3 to TRBJ2-5, with 7 bases lining up with TRBD2. The CDR3 is 15 amino acids. The junction had 12 bases not matched to a gene; V was cut back by 6 bases and J by 5 bases. CDR1 and CDR2 (germline): ENHRY, SYGVKD. This chain's CDR3 is CAISTNMAGAETQYF. Here the CDR3 DNA reads TGTGCCATCAGCACAAATATGGCGGGAGCGGAGACCCAGTACTTC.

The chain is built from TRBV20-1 and TRBJ2-7; D gene ambiguous. Germline CDR1 reads DFQATT; CDR2 reads SNEGSKA (reference sequence). The CDR3 runs 15 residues. V was cut by 0 bases and J by 5 bases, with 17 bases left in between. The CDR3 DNA is TGCAGTGCTAGAGATGCGGCAGTTCAGCTCCACGAGCAGTACTTC. Protein product: CSARDAAVQLHEQYF.

The chain is built from TRBV6-1 and TRBJ2-5; D remains ambiguous. The DNA end lines up better with TRBJ2-7; the J call may be wrong. The CDR3 runs 15 residues. CDR1 and CDR2 from the germline V gene are MNHNS and SASEGT. The CDR3 loop reads CASSDPKSATYEQYF. The CDR3 DNA reads TGTGCCAGCAGTGACCCCAAATCGGCCACCTACGAGCAGTACTTC.

This rearrangement joins TRBV9 to TRBJ1-1; weak D call: TRBD1 (5 bases). V was shortened by 4 bases and J by 1 base, with 14 bases between the two germline ends. The length of the CDR3 is 15 residues. Germline lookup yields CDR1 SGDLS and CDR2 YYNGEE. In DNA, the CDR3 is TGTGCCAGCAGCCCCCAGACAGTAACGAACACTGAAGCTTTCTTT. This gives the protein CASSPQTVTNTEAFF.

V and J are TRBV5-5 and TRBJ2-1; tentatively, D is TRBD1 (6 bases). CDR1 and CDR2 from the germline V gene are SGHKS and YYEKEE (reference sequence). Trimming removed 0 bases at V and 1 base at J, with 8 bases between. The CDR3 totals 15 residues. CDR3 amino acids: CASSLVTGSYNEQFF. CDR3 nucleotides: TGTGCCAGCAGCTTGGTTACAGGGTCCTACAATGAGCAGTTCTTC.

The chain recombines TRBV4-1 with TRBJ1-4; no definite D call. V lost 4 bases, J lost 8 bases, and 20 bases lay in between. Germline loops: CDR1 MGHRA, CDR2 YSYEKL. The CDR3 has 16 residues. The CDR3 nucleotides are TGCGCCAGCAGCCGGTTGTTTCTGGCAGGTCCGGAAAAACTGTTTTTT. Encoded protein: CASSRLFLAGPEKLFF.

This clonotype was counted only a few times. The gene calls are TRBV5-1 and TRBJ2-7; TRBD1 agrees at 8 bases. This CDR3 comprises 16 residues. V gave up 1 base and J gave up 2 bases; unmatched junction bases: 8. Germline V gene data show CDR1 as SGHRS and CDR2 as YFSETQ. The CDR3 DNA sequence: TGCGCCAGCAGCTTGCTGTCCCCACAGGGGGCCTACGAGCAGTACTTC. Translated: CASSLLSPQGAYEQYF.

This clonotype was seen a few times. The chain joins TRBV5-5 to TRBJ2-1, with TRBD1 identical over 9 bases. Germline CDR1 SGHKS, CDR2 YYEKEE (reference sequence). The CDR3 contains 17 residues. The V and J ends lost 3 bases and 1 base, in that order; junction bases with no gene match: 8. The DNA of the CDR3 is TGTGCCAGCAGCTCCGGGACAGGGTTTGGATCCTACAATGAGCAGTTCTTC. Translated, it gives CASSSGTGFGSYNEQFF.

The J gene is TRBJ2-7, the V gene TRBV19, with 10 bases that match TRBD2. Germline assignment: CDR1 LNHDA and CDR2 SQIVND (reference sequence). The V gene end was trimmed by 1 base and the J gene end by 5 bases; junction bases not matched to a gene: 2. This CDR3 spans 14 amino acids. Here the CDR3 reads CASSIGTSGHEQYF. For the CDR3, the DNA is TGTGCCAGTAGTATAGGGACTAGCGGACACGAGCAGTACTTC. The full variable domain, its missing parts supplied by reference TRBV19 and TRBJ2-7, is DGGITQSPKYLFRKEGQNVTLSCEQNLNHDAMYWYRQDPGQGLRLIYYSQIVNDFQKGDIAEGYSVSREKKESFPLTVTSAQKNPTAFYLCASSIGTSGHEQYFGPGTRLTVT.

The chain combines TRBV29-1 with TRBJ2-3; perhaps TRBD2 as D (6 bases). This CDR3 region has 13 residues. V shed 8 bases and J shed 6 bases, with 18 bases lying between them. From germline, CDR1 is SQVTM and CDR2 ANQGSEA. The CDR3 here is CSLEGTVGDTQYF. The CDR3 coding sequence is TGCAGCCTGGAGGGGACCGTGGGCGATACGCAGTATTTT.

The chain is built from TRBV6-6 and TRBJ2-5; D possibly corresponds to TRBD1 (6 bases). TRBJ2-7 explains the end of the DNA better; the J call may be wrong. CDR1 is MNHNY, CDR2 SVGAGI, per germline (reference sequence). The CDR3 runs to 14 residues. The CDR3 sequence is CATRDGTPTYEQYF. The CDR3 DNA reads TGTGCCACCCGAGACGGGACACCAACCTACGAGCAGTACTTC.

The rearrangement links TRBV5-1 to TRBJ1-2; D uncertain. Germline CDR1 reads SGHRS; CDR2 reads YFSETQ. With 0 bases removed from V and 4 bases from J, the gap between germline ends came to 13 bases. This CDR3 has 15 amino acids. CDR3 DNA: TGCGCCAGCAGCTTGGGTGACACAAGCAGCTATGGCTACACCTTC. Translating it yields CASSLGDTSSYGYTF.

This sequence joins TRBV5-4 and TRBJ2-3, with 9 bases lining up with TRBD1. Germline V gene data show CDR1 as SGHNT and CDR2 as YYREEE (reference sequence). The CDR3 has 16 residues. J was trimmed by 0 bases and V by 2 bases; bases with no gene match: 4. In nucleotides, the CDR3 is TGTGCCAGCAGCTTCCCCGGGACAGGGAGCACAGATACGCAGTATTTT. Amino acids: CASSFPGTGSTDTQYF.

J is TRBJ2-7 and V is TRBV6-5, with 7 bases identical to TRBD1. The CDR3 runs 14 residues. The ends lost 5 bases at V and 0 bases at J; junction bases unmatched: 4. Germline CDR1 is MNHEY and CDR2 is SVGAGI. Here the CDR3 DNA reads TGTGCCAGCAGTCGGACAGGCCGCTCCTACGAGCAGTACTTC. As protein: CASSRTGRSYEQYF.

This clonotype was detected only a few times. J is TRBJ2-7 and V is TRBV20-1; D is perhaps TRBD1 (6 bases). The CDR3 spans 13 residues. Deletions cut 6 bases from V and 2 bases from J, with 14 bases between. The germline gives CDR1 DFQATT, CDR2 SNEGSKA (reference sequence). The CDR3 nucleotides read TGCAGTGCCATAGACAGGTTAACCTACGAGCAGTACTTC. Protein: CSAIDRLTYEQYF.

Notes on this clonotype: One junction end disagrees with the germline gene, perhaps due to a read error. The chain uses TRBV4-1 and TRBJ2-7, with 9 bases identical to TRBD1. CDR1 MGHRA and CDR2 YSYEKL come from the germline V gene. This CDR3 is built from 16 residues. In DNA form, the CDR3 reads TGCGCCAGCAGCCAAGATCAGGGACAGGGAACCTACGAGCACTACTTC. Amino acid sequence: CASSQDQGQGTYEHYF.

This clonotype has more than one count but fewer than ten. J is TRBJ2-6 and V is TRBV7-3; D is possibly TRBD1 (6 bases). The CDR3 sequence is 15 residues long. Trimming removed 6 bases at V and 2 bases at J, with 11 bases between. Germline V gene data show CDR1 as SGHTA and CDR2 as FQGTGA. CDR3 amino acids: CASRFTGTGANVLTF. The DNA for the CDR3 is TGTGCCAGCAGGTTTACAGGGACTGGGGCCAACGTCCTGACTTTC.

The rearrangement joins TRBV6-5 to TRBJ1-6; TRBD1 agrees at 9 bases. The CDR3 loop spans 16 amino acids. CDR1 and CDR2 (germline): MNHEY, SVGAGI. V was clipped by 8 bases and J by 0 bases; unmatched bases: 5. As DNA, the CDR3 is TGTGCCAGCGGACAGGGGACGAACTCCTATAATTCACCCCTCCACTTT. It translates to CASGQGTNSYNSPLHF.

J is TRBJ2-1 and V is TRBV20-1; D may correspond to TRBD1 or TRBD2 (5 bases each). V was cut by 3 bases and J by 12 bases, with 12 bases left in between. This CDR3 spans 11 amino acids. CDR1 and CDR2 (germline): DFQATT, SNEGSKA (reference sequence). CDR3 nucleotide sequence: TGCAGTGCTAGTTACCGGGACGGGCAGTTCTTC. It codes for CSASYRDGQFF.